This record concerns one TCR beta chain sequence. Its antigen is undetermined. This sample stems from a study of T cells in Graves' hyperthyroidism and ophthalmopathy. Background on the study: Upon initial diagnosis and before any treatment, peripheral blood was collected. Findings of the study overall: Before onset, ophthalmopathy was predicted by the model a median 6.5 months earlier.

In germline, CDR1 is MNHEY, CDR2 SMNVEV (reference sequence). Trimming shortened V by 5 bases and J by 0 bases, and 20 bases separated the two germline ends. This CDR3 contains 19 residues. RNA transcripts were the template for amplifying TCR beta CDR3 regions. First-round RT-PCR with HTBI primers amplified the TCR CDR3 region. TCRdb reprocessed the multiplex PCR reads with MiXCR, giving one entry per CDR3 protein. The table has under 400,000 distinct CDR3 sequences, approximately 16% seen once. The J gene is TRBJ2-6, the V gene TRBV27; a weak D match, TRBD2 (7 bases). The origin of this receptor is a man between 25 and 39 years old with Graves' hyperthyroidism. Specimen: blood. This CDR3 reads CASSPPWGGKGSGANVLTF. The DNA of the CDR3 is TGTGCCAGCAGTCCTCCTTGGGGGGGCAAGGGCTCTGGGGCCAACGTCCTGACTTTC.